The 8 T cell receptor beta chains listed next were all sequenced from one sample in a study of T cells in Graves' hyperthyroidism and ophthalmopathy. The CDR3 regions of TCR beta were amplified from RNA transcripts. With the HTBI primer set, the TCR CDR3 went through a first round of RT-PCR. Each CDR3 protein gets one entry after TCRdb re-called the multiplex PCR reads with MiXCR. The sample contains about 640,000 distinct CDR3 sequences, more than 20% of which appear only once. The sample comprised blood. These receptors all stem from a man between 25 and 39 years old with Graves' ophthalmopathy.

This clonotype has only a few counts. The genes are TRBV27 and TRBJ1-1, with a possible D match to TRBD1 (5 bases). CDR1 and CDR2 (germline): MNHEY, SMNVEV (reference sequence). CDR3 length equals 15 residues. V was cut by 3 bases and J by 0 bases, with 11 bases left in between. CDR3 in amino acids: CASSFKGVLNTEAFF. CDR3 nucleotides: TGTGCCAGCAGTTTCAAAGGGGTACTGAACACTGAAGCTTTCTTT.

This clonotype was counted a few times. This chain links TRBV6-1 with TRBJ1-5; TRBD1 is a possible D gene (5 bases). Germline V gene lookup returns CDR1 MNHNS and CDR2 SASEGT. This CDR3 comprises 14 residues. Trimming cost V 3 bases and J 1 base, with 7 bases left between them. The CDR3 DNA follows: TGTGCCAGCAGTGAGGGGGGAAGCAATCAGCCCCAGCATTTT. It yields the protein CASSEGGSNQPQHF.

The genes are TRBV6-6 and TRBJ1-2; D remains unclear. The length of the CDR3 is 11 residues. Germline V gene sequence: CDR1 MNHNY, CDR2 SVGAGI (reference sequence). With 1 base removed from V and 4 bases from J, the gap between germline ends came to 1 base. The CDR3 DNA reads TGTGCCAGCAGTTACTTCTATGGCTACACCTTC. This translates into CASSYFYGYTF.

The chain carries TRBV30 and TRBJ2-2, with 10 bases that match TRBD1. The CDR3 extends over 16 amino acids. Germline V gene data show CDR1 as GTSNPN and CDR2 as SVGIG (reference sequence). Trimming removed 2 bases from V and 6 bases from J; junction bases left unmatched: 9. The CDR3 bases are TGTGCCTGGAGTCGGACAGGGGGGTGGATCCCCGGGGAGCTGTTTTTT. Encoded protein: CAWSRTGGWIPGELFF.

The chain is built from TRBV28 and TRBJ1-5; no definite D call. V was cut by 4 bases and J by 6 bases, with 4 bases left in between. The CDR3 sequence is 11 residues long. Per germline, CDR1 MDHEN and CDR2 SYDVKM. CDR3 coding DNA: TGTGCCAGCAGTTCATTTCAGCCCCAGCATTTT. This translates into CASSSFQPQHF.

This clonotype was counted many times. The rearrangement links TRBV7-3 to TRBJ2-5; D possibly uses TRBD1 or TRBD2 (5 bases each). V shed 1 base and J shed 2 bases, with 8 bases lying between them. Germline V gives CDR1 SGHTA, CDR2 FQGTGA. The CDR3 covers 14 residues. The CDR3 sequence: CASSLNGAQETQYF. DNA of the CDR3: TGTGCCAGCAGCTTAAACGGGGCTCAAGAGACCCAGTACTTC.

This clonotype was detected only a few times. The chain is built from TRBV5-1 and TRBJ1-1, with D perhaps matching TRBD1 (5 bases). Trimming took off 0 bases at V and 3 bases at J, with 12 bases between the two ends. This CDR3 region has 15 residues. Germline V lookup: CDR1 SGHRS, CDR2 YFSETQ. The CDR3 DNA is TGCGCCAGCAGCTTGGCCTGGGGCGACGACACTGAAGCTTTCTTT. Its translation: CASSLAWGDDTEAFF.

This clonotype was observed at least ten times. J is TRBJ2-7 and V is TRBV20-1; possible D gene TRBD2, 6 bases. V was pared by 1 base and J by 4 bases, with 11 bases between. Germline V lookup: CDR1 DFQATT, CDR2 SNEGSKA (reference sequence). CDR3 length: 13 amino acids. The CDR3: CSARVPSVYEQYF. For the CDR3, the DNA is TGCAGTGCTAGAGTCCCTAGCGTGTACGAGCAGTACTTC.